One and the same sample provided the 15 T cell receptor beta chains below, sequenced in a study of cytomegalovirus exposure and HLA in healthy donors. The PCR had 60 Vbeta and 13 Jbeta primers. The repertoire was sequenced with immunoSEQ multiplex PCR; TCRdb's copy has only in-frame clones and lacks some. The data contain 200,000 to 250,000 clones, more than 75% of them singletons. Material for sequencing was PBMCs. Receptors originate from a male donor in good health and CMV-seronegative.

This clone turned up a few times. The chain couples TRBV18 to TRBJ2-7; D may be TRBD1 (6 bases). This CDR3 is built from 13 residues. Per the germline V gene, CDR1 is KGHSH and CDR2 is LQKENI. V lost 2 bases, J lost 6 bases, and 11 bases lay in between. The CDR3 nucleotides read TGTGCCAGCTCACCATGGACAGAGTCCGAGCAGTACTTC. It specifies CASSPWTESEQYF.

As regards this clone: At one boundary the junction diverges from the germline segment, which might be a read error. This chain links TRBV7-9 with TRBJ1-1; D is possibly TRBD1 (5 bases). Germline V gene data show CDR1 as SEHNR and CDR2 as FQNEAQ (reference sequence). CDR3 length: 15 amino acids. CDR3 residues: CSSSSPGRGDTEAFF. DNA for the CDR3: TGTTCCAGCAGCTCACCTGGACGGGGGGACACTGAAGCTTTCTTT.

The V call is TRBV27, the J call TRBJ2-1; D not certain. The V end was cut by 4 bases, the J end by 9 bases, with 13 bases between. The CDR3 has 13 amino acids. The germline gives CDR1 MNHEY, CDR2 SMNVEV (reference sequence). Here the CDR3 reads CASSYGTVVEQFF. Written as DNA, the CDR3 is TGTGCCAGCAGTTACGGTACGGTTGTTGAGCAGTTCTTC.

The CDR3 DNA is TGTGCCAGCGCAAACAGGGGGCACGGCACTGAAGCTTTCTTT. This gives the protein CASANRGHGTEAFF. This chain links TRBV28 with TRBJ1-1; 9 bases line up with TRBD1. Germline CDR1 and CDR2: MDHEN and SYDVKM. The length of the CDR3 is 14 residues. J was trimmed by 4 bases and V by 8 bases; bases with no gene match: 8.

The J gene is TRBJ2-3, the V gene TRBV7-6; 9 bases are shared with TRBD1. The junction had 6 bases not matched to a gene; V was cut back by 8 bases and J by 0 bases. The length of the CDR3 is 15 residues. Germline assignment: CDR1 SGHVS and CDR2 FNYEAQ. Here the CDR3 reads CASSWDRESTDTQYF. The CDR3 nucleotides read TGTGCCAGCTCCTGGGACAGGGAGAGCACAGATACGCAGTATTTT.

The rearrangement uses TRBV5-1 and TRBJ1-1; unclear D gene. Germline lookup yields CDR1 SGHRS and CDR2 YFSETQ. CDR3 size: 15 residues. The germline V and J ends were trimmed by 0 bases and 0 bases, with 9 bases remaining between them. The CDR3 DNA sequence: TGCGCCAGCAGCTTGGCAGAAACAGTGAACACTGAAGCTTTCTTT. It codes for CASSLAETVNTEAFF.

This sequence joins TRBV2 and TRBJ1-1; the match to TRBD1 covers 8 bases. Germline V lookup: CDR1 SNHLY, CDR2 FYNNEI. Trimming cost V 4 bases and J 5 bases; bases outside gene matches: 12. This CDR3 spans 16 amino acids. Written as DNA, the CDR3 is TGTGCCAGCAGTGCTTGGGATCAGGGGGCCGGGACTGAAGCTTTCTTT. This sequence encodes CASSAWDQGAGTEAFF. Full variable domain (missing parts from reference TRBV2 and TRBJ1-1): EPEVTQTPSHQVTQMGQEVILRCVPISNHLYFYWYRQILGQKVEFLVSFYNNEISEKSEIFDDQFSVERPDGSNFTLKIRSTKLEDSAMYFCASSAWDQGAGTEAFFGQGTRLTVV.

For this clone: The same CDR3 arises from other DNA sequences in this sample as well. This rearrangement joins TRBV29-1 to TRBJ2-7; perhaps TRBD1 as D (7 bases). Germline V gene data show CDR1 as SQVTM and CDR2 as ANQGSEA. CDR3 length equals 13 residues. Trimming shortened V by 2 bases and J by 2 bases, and 10 bases separated the two germline ends. For the CDR3, the DNA is TGCAGCGTTGAACCCAGGGGGGCCTACGAGCAGTACTTC. Protein product: CSVEPRGAYEQYF.

The rearrangement links TRBV9 to TRBJ2-1; D is unclear. Germline CDR1 and CDR2: SGDLS and YYNGEE. The CDR3 sequence is 15 residues long. V lost 0 bases, J lost 7 bases, and 14 bases lay in between. CDR3 residues: CASSVAGNLANEQFF. The CDR3 region has the DNA TGTGCCAGCAGCGTAGCAGGCAACCTTGCTAATGAGCAGTTCTTC.

The V and J genes are TRBV5-1 and TRBJ2-7, with 8 nucleotides matching TRBD2. After removal of 7 bases from V and 6 bases from J, the junction contained 9 bases not matched to a gene. Germline lookup yields CDR1 SGHRS and CDR2 YFSETQ. The CDR3 spans 13 residues. CDR3 in amino acids: CASREAGAAEQYF. CDR3 nucleotides: TGCGCCAGCCGGGAAGCGGGAGCAGCCGAGCAGTACTTC. The whole variable domain, remainder taken from reference TRBV5-1 and TRBJ2-7, is KAGVTQTPRYLIKTRGQQVTLSCSPISGHRSVSWYQQTPGQGLQFLFEYFSETQRNKGNFPGRFSGRQFSNSRSEMNVSTLELGDSALYLCASREAGAAEQYFGPGTRLTVT.

The V gene is TRBV15, the J gene TRBJ1-1, with 7 bases fitting TRBD1. Germline CDR1 reads LNHNV; CDR2 reads YYDKDF (reference sequence). This CDR3 has 12 amino acids. After removal of 3 bases from V and 10 bases from J, the junction contained 5 bases not matched to a gene. The chain's CDR3 is CATSSTTGRAFF. CDR3 DNA: TGTGCCACCAGCAGTACGACAGGGAGAGCTTTCTTT.

The chain combines TRBV27 with TRBJ1-1; D unresolved. The length of the CDR3 is 15 residues. V gave up 0 bases and J gave up 1 base, with 9 bases separating them. Germline V gene data show CDR1 as MNHEY and CDR2 as SMNVEV (reference sequence). The CDR3 DNA reads as TGTGCCAGCAGTTTATCGGCAGGCAAGAACACTGAAGCTTTCTTT. This sequence encodes CASSLSAGKNTEAFF.

This clone was counted once. The rearrangement links TRBV21-1 to TRBJ1-4; TRBD1 is the table's D call, not checked against the DNA. TRBV21-1 is a known pseudogene. The CDR3 sequence is 18 residues long. The CDR3 DNA reads as TGTGCCAGCAGCAAAGGAGTTTCAGCTCCCAGGCCCTCCGAAAAACTGTTTTTT. This codes for CASSKGVSAPRPSEKLFF.

This chain links TRBV18 with TRBJ2-7, with D possibly being TRBD2 (5 bases). The V gene lost 1 base and the J gene lost 2 bases, with 15 bases spanning the gap. Germline CDR1 is KGHSH and CDR2 is LQKENI. CDR3 length: 16 residues. The CDR3 sequence is CASSPRDSLVTYEQYF. CDR3 bases: TGTGCCAGCTCACCACGGGATTCACTAGTTACCTACGAGCAGTACTTC.

V and J are TRBV2 and TRBJ1-1; TRBD1 matches 8 bases. Losses at the gene ends were 6 bases for V and 6 bases for J; bases not matched to a gene: 9. Germline values: CDR1 SNHLY, CDR2 FYNNEI. This CDR3 is 14 amino acids long. CDR3 region: CASSDDRGSAEAFF. As DNA, the CDR3 is TGTGCCAGCAGCGACGACAGGGGATCGGCTGAAGCTTTCTTT.